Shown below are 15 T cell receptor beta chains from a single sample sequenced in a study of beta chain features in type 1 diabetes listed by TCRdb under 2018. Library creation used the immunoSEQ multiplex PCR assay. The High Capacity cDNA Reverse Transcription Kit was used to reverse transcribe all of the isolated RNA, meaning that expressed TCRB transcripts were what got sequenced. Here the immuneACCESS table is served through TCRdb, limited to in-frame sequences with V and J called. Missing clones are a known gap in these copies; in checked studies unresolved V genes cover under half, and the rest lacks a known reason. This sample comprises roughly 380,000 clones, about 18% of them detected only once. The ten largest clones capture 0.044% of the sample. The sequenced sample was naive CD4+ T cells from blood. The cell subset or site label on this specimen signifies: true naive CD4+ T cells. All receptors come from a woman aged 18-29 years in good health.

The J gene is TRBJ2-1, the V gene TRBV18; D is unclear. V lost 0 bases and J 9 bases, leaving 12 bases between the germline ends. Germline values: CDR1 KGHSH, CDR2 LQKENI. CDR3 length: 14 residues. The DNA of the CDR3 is TGTGCCAGCTCACCACCAGGAGTGGGTGGTGAGCAGTTCTTC. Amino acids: CASSPPGVGGEQFF.

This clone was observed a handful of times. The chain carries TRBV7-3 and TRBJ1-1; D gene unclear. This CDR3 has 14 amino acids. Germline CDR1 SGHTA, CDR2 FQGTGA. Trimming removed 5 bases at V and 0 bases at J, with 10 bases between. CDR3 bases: TGTGCCAGCAGCCTACAGCACCTGAACACTGAAGCTTTCTTT. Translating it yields CASSLQHLNTEAFF.

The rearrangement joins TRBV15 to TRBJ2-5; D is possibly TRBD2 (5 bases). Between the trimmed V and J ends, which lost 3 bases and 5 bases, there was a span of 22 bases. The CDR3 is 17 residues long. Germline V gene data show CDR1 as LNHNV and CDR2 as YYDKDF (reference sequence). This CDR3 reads CATSRYSRAPRRETQYF. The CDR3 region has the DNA TGTGCCACCAGCAGGTATAGCCGGGCCCCTAGGAGGGAGACCCAGTACTTC. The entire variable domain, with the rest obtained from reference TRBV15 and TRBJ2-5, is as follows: DAMVIQNPRYQVTQFGKPVTLSCSQTLNHNVMYWYQQKSSQAPKLLFHYYDKDFNNEADTPDNFQSRRPNTSFCFLDIRSPGLGDTAMYLCATSRYSRAPRRETQYFGPGTRLLVL.

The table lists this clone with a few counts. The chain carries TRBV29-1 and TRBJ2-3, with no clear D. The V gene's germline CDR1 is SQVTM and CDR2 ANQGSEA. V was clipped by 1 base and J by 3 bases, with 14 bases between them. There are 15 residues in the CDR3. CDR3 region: CSVEGVARPTDTQYF. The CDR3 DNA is TGCAGCGTTGAAGGGGTCGCCAGGCCGACAGATACGCAGTATTTT.

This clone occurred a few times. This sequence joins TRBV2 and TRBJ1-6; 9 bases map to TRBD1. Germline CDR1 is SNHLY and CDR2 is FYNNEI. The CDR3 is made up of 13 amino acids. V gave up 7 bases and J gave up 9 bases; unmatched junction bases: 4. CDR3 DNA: TGTGCCAGCACCGGGACAGGGAGTTCACCCCTCCACTTT. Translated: CASTGTGSSPLHF. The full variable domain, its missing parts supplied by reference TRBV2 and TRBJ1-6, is EPEVTQTPSHQVTQMGQEVILRCVPISNHLYFYWYRQILGQKVEFLVSFYNNEISEKSEIFDDQFSVERPDGSNFTLKIRSTKLEDSAMYFCASTGTGSSPLHFGNGTRLTVT.

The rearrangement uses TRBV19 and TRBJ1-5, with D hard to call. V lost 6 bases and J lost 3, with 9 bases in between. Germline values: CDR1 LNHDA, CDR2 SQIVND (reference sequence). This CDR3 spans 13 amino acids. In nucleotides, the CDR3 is TGTGCCAGTAGGGGCAGCTTCAATCAGCCCCAGCATTTT. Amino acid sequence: CASRGSFNQPQHF.

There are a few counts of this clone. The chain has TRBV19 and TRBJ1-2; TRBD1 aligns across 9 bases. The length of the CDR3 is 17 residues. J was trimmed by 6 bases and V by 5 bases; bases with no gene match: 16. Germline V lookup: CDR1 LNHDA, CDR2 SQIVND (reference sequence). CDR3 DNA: TGTGCCAGTAGTTCTCAGGCCGGGACAGGGATCATTCATGGCTACACCTTC. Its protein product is CASSSQAGTGIIHGYTF. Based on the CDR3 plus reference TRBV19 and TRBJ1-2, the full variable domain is DGGITQSPKYLFRKEGQNVTLSCEQNLNHDAMYWYRQDPGQGLRLIYYSQIVNDFQKGDIAEGYSVSREKKESFPLTVTSAQKNPTAFYLCASSSQAGTGIIHGYTFGSGTRLTVV.

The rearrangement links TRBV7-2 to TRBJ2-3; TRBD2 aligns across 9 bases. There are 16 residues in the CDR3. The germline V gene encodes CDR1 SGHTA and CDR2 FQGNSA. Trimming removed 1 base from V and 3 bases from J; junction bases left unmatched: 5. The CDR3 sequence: CASSLVAGVGTDTQYF. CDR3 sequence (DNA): TGTGCCAGCAGCTTAGTAGCGGGAGTAGGGACAGATACGCAGTATTTT.

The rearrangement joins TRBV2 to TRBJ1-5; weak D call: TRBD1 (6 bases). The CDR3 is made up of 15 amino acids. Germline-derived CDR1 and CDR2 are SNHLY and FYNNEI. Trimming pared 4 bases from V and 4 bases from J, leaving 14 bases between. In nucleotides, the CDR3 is TGTGCCAGCAGTGGGCAGGGGCAATCGAATCAGCCCCAGCATTTT. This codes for CASSGQGQSNQPQHF. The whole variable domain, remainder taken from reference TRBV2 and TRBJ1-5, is EPEVTQTPSHQVTQMGQEVILRCVPISNHLYFYWYRQILGQKVEFLVSFYNNEISEKSEIFDDQFSVERPDGSNFTLKIRSTKLEDSAMYFCASSGQGQSNQPQHFGDGTRLSIL.

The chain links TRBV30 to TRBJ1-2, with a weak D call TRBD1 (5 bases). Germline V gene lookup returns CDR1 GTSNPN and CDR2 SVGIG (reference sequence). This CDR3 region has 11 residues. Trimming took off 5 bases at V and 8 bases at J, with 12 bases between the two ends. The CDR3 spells CAWAPGYGYTF. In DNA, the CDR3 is TGTGCCTGGGCCCCAGGGTACGGCTACACCTTC.

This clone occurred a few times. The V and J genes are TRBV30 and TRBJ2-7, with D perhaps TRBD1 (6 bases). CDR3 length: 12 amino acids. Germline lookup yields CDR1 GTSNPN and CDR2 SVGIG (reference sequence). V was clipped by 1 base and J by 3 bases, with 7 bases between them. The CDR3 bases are TGTGCCTGGAGTGAGGGGGACTACGAGCAGTACTTC. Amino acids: CAWSEGDYEQYF.

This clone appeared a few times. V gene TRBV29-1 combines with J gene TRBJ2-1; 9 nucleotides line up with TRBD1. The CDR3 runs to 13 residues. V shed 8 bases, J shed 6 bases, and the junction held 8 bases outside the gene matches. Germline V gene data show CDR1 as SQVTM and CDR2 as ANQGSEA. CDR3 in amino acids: CSYRTGAPNEQFF. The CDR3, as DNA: TGCAGCTATCGGACAGGGGCGCCCAATGAGCAGTTCTTC.

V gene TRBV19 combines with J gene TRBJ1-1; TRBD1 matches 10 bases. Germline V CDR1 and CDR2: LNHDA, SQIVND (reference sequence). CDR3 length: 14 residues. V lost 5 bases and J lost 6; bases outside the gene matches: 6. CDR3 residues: CASSADRGLAEAFF. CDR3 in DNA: TGTGCCAGTAGTGCGGACAGGGGGTTGGCTGAAGCTTTCTTT.

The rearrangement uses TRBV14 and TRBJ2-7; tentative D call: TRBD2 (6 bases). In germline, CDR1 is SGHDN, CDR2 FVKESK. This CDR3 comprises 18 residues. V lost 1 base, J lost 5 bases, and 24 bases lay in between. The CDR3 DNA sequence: TGTGCCAGCAGCCAAGTAAAATTGCAGGCCCGGGAGTTCAACGAGCAGTACTTC. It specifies CASSQVKLQAREFNEQYF.

The CDR3 protein is CAWSSQDRDTEAFF. The CDR3 bases are TGTGCCTGGAGTTCCCAGGACAGGGACACTGAAGCTTTCTTT. V gene TRBV30 combines with J gene TRBJ1-1; 8 bases align to TRBD1. Germline trimming cut 2 bases from V and 3 bases from J; bases unmatched to any gene: 5. CDR1 is GTSNPN and CDR2 is SVGIG in the germline V gene (reference sequence). The CDR3 runs 14 residues.